The 29 T cell receptor beta chains presented below share a single source sample, sequenced in a study of CD8 T cells in Susac syndrome. Random hexamers primed reverse transcription of about 0.45 to 1 ug RNA. TCRdb fed the immunoSEQ multiplex PCR reads into MiXCR, producing one record per CDR3 protein. The top ten hold approximately 0.094% of the sample, which has 240,000 or so distinct CDR3 sequences, 96% seen once. Sequencing was done on a sample of CD4+ T cells from PBMCs. All receptors come from a human donor with Susac syndrome.

This chain connects TRBV12-3 or TRBV12-4 to TRBJ2-1, with D possibly being TRBD2 (6 bases). V lost 5 bases and J lost 10, with 9 bases in between. This CDR3 has 11 residues. This chain's CDR3 is CASSKLAEQFF. For the CDR3, the DNA is TGTGCCAGCAGTAAGCTAGCGGAGCAGTTCTTC.

This chain joins TRBV20-1 and TRBJ2-5; TRBD1 might be the D (6 bases). Germline V gene sequence: CDR1 DFQATT, CDR2 SNEGSKA (reference sequence). The ends were cut back, 5 bases at V and 1 base at J, with 14 bases in the middle. This CDR3 comprises 14 residues. The CDR3: CSAPTGTPQETQYF. Here the CDR3 DNA reads TGCAGTGCTCCGACCGGGACACCCCAAGAGACCCAGTACTTC.

The J gene is TRBJ2-1, the V gene TRBV18; D possibly corresponds to TRBD1 (6 bases). V was clipped by 5 bases and J by 5 bases, with 10 bases between them. Germline CDR1 KGHSH, CDR2 LQKENI. The CDR3 spans 13 residues. In DNA form, the CDR3 reads TGTGCCAGCTCAGCTCAGGGGAACAATGAGCAGTTCTTC. As protein: CASSAQGNNEQFF.

This chain connects TRBV9 to TRBJ2-7; 11 positions agree with TRBD2. From germline, CDR1 is SGDLS and CDR2 YYNGEE. This CDR3 has 15 amino acids. Unmatched junction bases numbered 5, after V lost 3 bases and J lost 3 bases. The CDR3 sequence: CASSAGTSGFYEQYF. DNA of the CDR3: TGTGCCAGCAGCGCCGGGACTAGCGGCTTCTACGAGCAGTACTTC.

The gene calls are TRBV29-1 and TRBJ2-7; 7 bases match TRBD1. Per germline, CDR1 SQVTM and CDR2 ANQGSEA. With V trimmed by 2 bases and J by 3 bases, 4 bases remained unmatched. The length of the CDR3 is 13 residues. Written as DNA, the CDR3 is TGCAGCGTTGAAACAGGGGCTAGCTACGAGCAGTACTTC. Its protein product is CSVETGASYEQYF.

The chain joins TRBV28 to TRBJ2-7; D is uncertain. The CDR3 is 11 residues long. Per the germline V gene, CDR1 is MDHEN and CDR2 is SYDVKM. V lost 10 bases and J lost 5, with 12 bases in between. This CDR3 is CATHSFHEQYF. CDR3 DNA sequence: TGTGCCACCCACAGTTTCCACGAGCAGTACTTC.

The chain joins TRBV9 to TRBJ1-2, with a weak D call TRBD1 (5 bases). CDR3 size: 12 residues. The V end was cut by 7 bases, the J end by 4 bases, with 11 bases between. Per the germline V gene, CDR1 is SGDLS and CDR2 is YYNGEE. CDR3 sequence: CASGALGYGYTF. CDR3 nucleotides: TGTGCCAGCGGGGCATTGGGCTATGGCTACACCTTC.

In this sample, this clonotype turned up once. The chain has TRBV6-1 and TRBJ2-5; 8 bases are shared with TRBD1. This CDR3 region has 18 residues. The germline gives CDR1 MNHNS, CDR2 SASEGT. V shed 1 base, J shed 5 bases, and the junction held 15 bases outside the gene matches. The CDR3 loop is CASSEGGRTGTVRETQYF. CDR3 DNA sequence: TGTGCCAGCAGTGAAGGGGGCCGGACAGGGACCGTGAGGGAGACCCAGTACTTC.

The rearrangement joins TRBV30 to TRBJ2-1, with TRBD2 matching 11 bases. The CDR3 runs to 14 residues. The V and J ends lost 3 bases and 4 bases, in that order; junction bases with no gene match: 2. Germline-derived CDR1 and CDR2 are GTSNPN and SVGIG (reference sequence). Here the CDR3 DNA reads TGTGCCTGGAGCCGGACTAGCGGGTACAATGAGCAGTTCTTC. It is translated as CAWSRTSGYNEQFF.

This clonotype was seen just once. The chain recombines TRBV27 with TRBJ2-1, with 9 bases aligning to TRBD2. Germline lookup yields CDR1 MNHEY and CDR2 SMNVEV (reference sequence). CDR3 length: 15 residues. Trimming at V came to 3 bases and at J to 8 bases, leaving 8 bases not matched to a gene. CDR3 region: CASSLSGLASHEQFF. CDR3 coding DNA: TGTGCCAGCAGTTTGTCGGGACTAGCTAGCCATGAGCAGTTCTTC.

This chain joins TRBV7-3 and TRBJ2-1, with TRBD1 identical over 7 bases. The CDR3 is 12 residues long. Germline V gene sequence: CDR1 SGHTA, CDR2 FQGTGA. V was pared by 5 bases and J by 10 bases, with 5 bases of the junction left unmatched. DNA of the CDR3: TGTGCCAGCAGCGGTACAGGGGTCGAGCAGTTCTTC. Translation gives CASSGTGVEQFF.

This sequence joins TRBV28 and TRBJ2-5; D ambiguous. The germline V and J ends were trimmed by 7 bases and 4 bases, with 16 bases remaining between them. Germline V lookup: CDR1 MDHEN, CDR2 SYDVKM. This CDR3 region has 14 residues. CDR3 protein: CASTPTPSGETQYF. For the CDR3, the DNA is TGTGCCAGCACCCCGACACCATCGGGAGAGACCCAGTACTTC.

The chain couples TRBV5-1 to TRBJ1-1; D gene ambiguous. Trimming shortened V by 4 bases and J by 0 bases, and 7 bases separated the two germline ends. The germline V gene encodes CDR1 SGHRS and CDR2 YFSETQ. This CDR3 spans 13 amino acids. CDR3 bases: TGCGCCAGCAGCGACCACTTGAACACTGAAGCTTTCTTT. Its protein product is CASSDHLNTEAFF.

The chain uses TRBV29-1 and TRBJ2-1; tentative D call: TRBD2 (6 bases). Trimming took 3 bases from V and 7 from J, leaving 13 bases between them. Germline-derived CDR1 and CDR2 are SQVTM and ANQGSEA. The CDR3 contains 13 residues. The CDR3 DNA reads as TGCAGCGTTGACCAGGGAGGCGGGAATGAGCAGTTCTTC. Protein product: CSVDQGGGNEQFF.

The chain has TRBV4-1 and TRBJ2-1; D tentatively fits TRBD1 or TRBD2 (6 bases each). The V gene lost 2 bases and the J gene lost 7 bases, with 21 bases spanning the gap. This CDR3 is 17 amino acids long. In germline, CDR1 is MGHRA, CDR2 YSYEKL. The CDR3 DNA sequence: TGCGCCAGCAGCCAACCAATCGATAGGGGGGCGCGGAATGAGCAGTTCTTC. Protein product: CASSQPIDRGARNEQFF.

The chain combines TRBV6-6 with TRBJ1-2, with unresolved D. The CDR3 has 11 amino acids. Germline-derived CDR1 and CDR2 are MNHNY and SVGAGI (reference sequence). Trimming cost V 6 bases and J 5 bases, with 7 bases left between them. CDR3: CASSPKYGYTF. In DNA, the CDR3 is TGTGCCAGCAGCCCCAAATATGGCTACACCTTC.

The chain is built from TRBV7-3 and TRBJ1-1; D is undetermined. The CDR3 covers 13 residues. Trimming stripped 5 bases from V and 7 bases from J, with 14 bases between. Germline V gene lookup returns CDR1 SGHTA and CDR2 FQGTGA. In DNA form, the CDR3 reads TGTGCCAGCAGCCCCACTTTATTGGATGAAGCTTTCTTT. It translates to CASSPTLLDEAFF.

The chain carries TRBV29-1 and TRBJ2-1, with 7 bases matching TRBD1. Germline loops: CDR1 SQVTM, CDR2 ANQGSEA. The trim removed 4 bases at V and 0 bases at J, leaving 9 bases unmatched. The CDR3 covers 16 residues. The CDR3 spells CSVGEPDRVSYNEQFF. CDR3 nucleotides: TGCAGCGTTGGCGAACCCGACAGGGTCTCCTACAATGAGCAGTTCTTC.

The rearrangement links TRBV28 to TRBJ2-1; D gene unclear. Deletions cut 6 bases from V and 4 bases from J, with 19 bases between. Germline-derived CDR1 and CDR2 are MDHEN and SYDVKM. The CDR3 totals 16 residues. The CDR3 region is CASRQRPGELYNEQFF. In DNA, the CDR3 is TGTGCCAGCAGGCAAAGACCCGGAGAGTTATACAATGAGCAGTTCTTC.

This chain connects TRBV10-1 to TRBJ2-7; 8 nucleotides align to TRBD1. The CDR3 has 13 amino acids. Germline V CDR1 and CDR2: WNHNN, SYGVQD (reference sequence). J lost 5 bases, V lost 5 bases, and 5 bases had no gene match. CDR3 DNA sequence: TGCGCCAGCAGTCGGACAGGGTCGGACGAGCAGTACTTC. Amino acid sequence: CASSRTGSDEQYF.

This chain joins TRBV29-1 and TRBJ2-1; no clear D gene. Germline lookup yields CDR1 SQVTM and CDR2 ANQGSEA. The CDR3 sequence is 10 residues long. With 7 bases removed from V and 5 bases from J, the gap between germline ends came to 6 bases. The CDR3 bases are TGCAGCGGGCCACACAATGAGCAGTTCTTC. Protein product: CSGPHNEQFF.

This clonotype was seen only once. CDR3 in DNA: TGTGCCAGCAGCCTCCACTGGAGCAATGAGCAGTTCTTC. Its translation: CASSLHWSNEQFF. The gene calls are TRBV4-2 and TRBJ2-1; D is uncertain. Germline V CDR1 and CDR2: LGHNA, YNFKEQ. The germline V and J ends were trimmed by 4 bases and 6 bases, with 10 bases remaining between them. The CDR3 has 13 amino acids.

CDR3 nucleotide sequence: TGTGCCAGCCGCCCTAATTTGAGCGGGAGGGACTACGAGCAGTACTTC. This encodes CASRPNLSGRDYEQYF. The chain links TRBV6-2 or TRBV6-3 to TRBJ2-7, with TRBD2 matching over 10 bases. The ends lost 8 bases at V and 3 bases at J; junction bases unmatched: 13. The CDR3 is 16 amino acids. Germline lookup yields CDR1 MNHEY and CDR2 SVGEGT.

The CDR3 DNA reads as TGTGCCAGCAGGGACAGGGCTAGCTATGGCTACACCTTC. Its protein product is CASRDRASYGYTF. The V and J genes are TRBV5-4 and TRBJ1-2, with TRBD1 matching 8 bases. Germline CDR1 reads SGHNT; CDR2 reads YYREEE (reference sequence). The CDR3 runs to 13 residues. V lost 5 bases, J lost 4 bases, and 4 bases stayed unmatched.

This clonotype was found once. The chain joins TRBV10-3 to TRBJ2-3; the match to TRBD2 covers 11 bases. Germline V CDR1 and CDR2: ENHRY, SYGVKD. Trimming at V came to 10 bases and at J to 7 bases, leaving 10 bases not matched to a gene. The CDR3 has 14 amino acids. CDR3 bases: TGTGCCACCCGTGGGACTAGCGGCGTAAATACGCAGTATTTT. Translating it yields CATRGTSGVNTQYF.

The V gene is TRBV5-1, the J gene TRBJ2-5, with TRBD2 matching 11 bases. Germline assignment: CDR1 SGHRS and CDR2 YFSETQ. Trimming cost V 4 bases and J 2 bases; bases outside gene matches: 7. The CDR3 covers 16 residues. This CDR3 reads CASSTGTSGPQETQYF. In DNA, the CDR3 is TGCGCCAGCAGCACCGGGACTAGCGGTCCTCAAGAGACCCAGTACTTC.

CDR3 DNA sequence: TGTGCCAGCAGTTCCCCACCGGGCGGGAGCTCGACAGATACGCAGTATTTT. Its protein is CASSSPPGGSSTDTQYF. The chain joins TRBV28 to TRBJ2-3, with 7 bases matching TRBD2. Germline V gene sequence: CDR1 MDHEN, CDR2 SYDVKM. The CDR3 is made up of 17 amino acids. J was trimmed by 3 bases and V by 4 bases; bases with no gene match: 13.

This clonotype occurred once. This chain joins TRBV21-1 and TRBJ2-5; the table's D call, TRBD1, was not checked against the DNA. TRBV21-1 is a known pseudogene. This CDR3 comprises 16 residues. CDR3 amino acids: CASSKERSQIQETQYF. The CDR3 DNA follows: TGTGCCAGCAGCAAAGAACGGTCCCAGATCCAAGAGACCCAGTACTTC.

The chain links TRBV5-6 to TRBJ2-1, with a weak D call TRBD2 (5 bases). The germline V gene encodes CDR1 SGHDT and CDR2 YYEEEE. V was shortened by 4 bases and J by 7 bases, with 12 bases between the two germline ends. The CDR3 is made up of 13 amino acids. This chain's CDR3 is CASSPGLRNEQFF. The CDR3 DNA reads TGTGCCAGCAGCCCCGGACTTCGTAATGAGCAGTTCTTC.